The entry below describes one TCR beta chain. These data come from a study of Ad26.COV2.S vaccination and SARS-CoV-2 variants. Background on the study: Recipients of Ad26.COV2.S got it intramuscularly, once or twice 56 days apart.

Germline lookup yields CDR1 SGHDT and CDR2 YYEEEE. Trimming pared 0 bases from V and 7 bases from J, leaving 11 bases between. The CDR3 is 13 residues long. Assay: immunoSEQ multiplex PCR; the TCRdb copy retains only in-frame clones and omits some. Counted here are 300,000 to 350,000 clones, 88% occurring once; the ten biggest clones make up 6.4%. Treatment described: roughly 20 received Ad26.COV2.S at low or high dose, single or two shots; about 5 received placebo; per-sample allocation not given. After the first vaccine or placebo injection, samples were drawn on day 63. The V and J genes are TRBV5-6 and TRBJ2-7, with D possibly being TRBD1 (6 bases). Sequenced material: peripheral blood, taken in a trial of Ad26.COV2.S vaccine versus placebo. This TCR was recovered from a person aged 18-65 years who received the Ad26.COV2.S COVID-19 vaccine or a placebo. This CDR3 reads CASSLVGAREQYF. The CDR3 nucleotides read TGTGCCAGCAGCTTGGTGGGGGCGAGGGAGCAGTACTTC.